The next 25 T cell receptor beta chains were all read from a single sample in a study. TCRdb re-derived calls from the 5' RACE reads in MiXCR, one entry per CDR3 protein. The sample has tens of thousands of distinct CDR3 sequences, roughly 17% seen once; the top ten hold approximately 2.5%. The specimen sequenced was naive CD4+ T cells sorted from blood. Subset reported: naive CD4+ T cells, CD4+CD45RA+CD25-. The receptors were gathered from a female donor with breast cancer.

This clonotype was found many times. The chain couples TRBV10-1 to TRBJ2-3, with D unclear. Germline values: CDR1 WNHNN, CDR2 SYGVQD (reference sequence). Trimming left V 0 bases short and J 9 bases short, with 13 bases between. This CDR3 is built from 14 residues. The CDR3 DNA sequence: TGCGCCAGCAGTGAGTCGGGGAAGCCCCTAACGCAGTATTTT. Translation gives CASSESGKPLTQYF.

The chain is built from TRBV7-2 and TRBJ2-2; D unresolved. Per the germline V gene, CDR1 is SGHTA and CDR2 is FQGNSA. The CDR3 has 13 residues. V shed 5 bases and J shed 8 bases, with 12 bases lying between them. CDR3 region: CASSPAVWGELFF. The CDR3 coding sequence is TGTGCCAGCAGCCCCGCCGTTTGGGGGGAGCTGTTTTTT.

V is TRBV5-1 and J is TRBJ2-7, with TRBD2 matching 11 bases. Germline values: CDR1 SGHRS, CDR2 YFSETQ. The CDR3 spans 15 residues. The V gene end was trimmed by 4 bases and the J gene end by 7 bases; junction bases not matched to a gene: 10. For the CDR3, the DNA is TGCGCCAGCAGCCCTATTCCCGGGACTAGCGGAGAGCAGTACTTC. Protein: CASSPIPGTSGEQYF.

For this clonotype: This may stem from a read error, because a much larger clone lies one nucleotide away. The J gene is TRBJ1-5, the V gene TRBV19; perhaps TRBD1 as D (5 bases). Deletions cut 6 bases from V and 4 bases from J, with 10 bases between. Germline-derived CDR1 and CDR2 are LNHDA and SQIVND (reference sequence). The CDR3 loop spans 13 amino acids. CDR3 DNA: TGTGCCAGTAGATCAGGGCTTAATCAGCCCCAGCATTTT. Amino acid sequence: CASRSGLNQPQHF.

The sample holds a few counts of this clonotype. The DNA of the CDR3 is TGTGCCAGCAGCGGACATTTGAACACTGAAGCTTTCTTT. It yields the protein CASSGHLNTEAFF. The chain has TRBV12-3 or TRBV12-4 and TRBJ1-1, with D possibly matching TRBD1 (5 bases). The V gene lost 6 bases and the J gene lost 0 bases, with 8 bases spanning the gap. This CDR3 has 13 residues.

This clonotype turned up a few times. The chain couples TRBV18 to TRBJ2-1; 7 positions match TRBD2. The CDR3 is 11 amino acids. Germline V CDR1 and CDR2: KGHSH, LQKENI. V lost 6 bases to trimming and J lost 14 bases; unmatched junction nucleotides: 7. CDR3 sequence: CASSRSGPKFF. CDR3 in DNA: TGTGCCAGCTCCCGTAGCGGGCCGAAGTTCTTC. Together with reference TRBV18 and TRBJ2-1, the CDR3 gives the full variable domain: NAGVMQNPRHLVRRRGQEARLRCSPMKGHSHVYWYRQLPEEGLKFMVYLQKENIIDESGMPKERFSAEFPKEGPSILRIQQVVRGDSAAYFCASSRSGPKFFGPGTRLTVL.

About this clonotype: The conserved phenylalanine or tryptophan is not found at the CDR3 terminus, so this likely reflects a read error. The chain joins TRBV5-1 to TRBJ1-2; 9 nucleotides agree with TRBD1. In germline, CDR1 is SGHRS, CDR2 YFSETQ. V was pared by 4 bases and J by 3 bases, with 10 bases of the junction left unmatched. The CDR3 has 16 amino acids. The CDR3 DNA is TGCGCCAGCAGCAACGTCCGGGACAGGGACGACTATGGCTACACCATC. Translating it yields CASSNVRDRDDYGYTI.

In this sample, this clonotype turned up a few times. The chain recombines TRBV6-1 with TRBJ2-7; 7 nucleotides agree with TRBD1. The germline CDR1 and CDR2 sequences are MNHNS and SASEGT. V lost 0 bases to trimming and J lost 8 bases; unmatched junction nucleotides: 4. The CDR3 is 13 amino acids. CDR3 amino acids: CASSEAGGFKQYF. In DNA form, the CDR3 reads TGTGCCAGCAGTGAAGCAGGGGGCTTTAAGCAGTACTTC.

Details on this clonotype: Sequence at one end of the junction differs from germline and may be a read error. The V gene is TRBV15, the J gene TRBJ2-1, with TRBD2 matching over 10 bases. The CDR3 length is 16 residues. The germline V gene encodes CDR1 LNHNV and CDR2 YYDKDF (reference sequence). DNA for the CDR3: TGTGCCACCAGCAGACCCGGACTAGCGGAGCGCAATGAGCAGCTCTTC. Residues: CATSRPGLAERNEQLF.

Only a few counts were recorded for this clonotype. The rearrangement joins TRBV5-1 to TRBJ2-1; the match to TRBD2 covers 13 bases. CDR1 and CDR2 (germline): SGHRS, YFSETQ. Trimming at V came to 4 bases and at J to 6 bases, leaving 7 bases not matched to a gene. The CDR3 totals 16 residues. The CDR3 sequence is CASSPPRLAGGNEQFF. The CDR3 DNA sequence: TGCGCCAGCAGCCCTCCTCGACTAGCGGGAGGCAATGAGCAGTTCTTC.

This clonotype was seen a handful of times. The rearrangement joins TRBV7-9 to TRBJ1-2; D is unclear. There are 14 residues in the CDR3. The germline V and J ends were trimmed by 5 bases and 6 bases, with 16 bases remaining between them. The germline V gene encodes CDR1 SEHNR and CDR2 FQNEAQ (reference sequence). The CDR3 region is CASSPGEAVNGYTF. Written as DNA, the CDR3 is TGTGCCAGCAGCCCCGGAGAAGCAGTGAATGGCTACACCTTC.

The gene calls are TRBV5-1 and TRBJ1-1; D perhaps matches TRBD1 (5 bases). CDR1 and CDR2 (germline): SGHRS, YFSETQ. The CDR3 sequence is 13 residues long. V lost 2 bases, J lost 5 bases, and 10 bases lay in between. The CDR3 bases are TGCGCCAGCAGCTTTCAGGGTAGGACTGAAGCTTTCTTT. Its translation is CASSFQGRTEAFF.

This clonotype turned up a few times. V and J are TRBV12-3 or TRBV12-4 and TRBJ2-7; the match to TRBD2 covers 10 bases. The CDR3 sequence is 13 residues long. The V gene end was trimmed by 3 bases and the J gene end by 6 bases; junction bases not matched to a gene: 2. The CDR3: CASSFASGSEQYF. The CDR3 coding sequence is TGTGCCAGCAGTTTTGCTAGCGGGAGCGAGCAGTACTTC.

This clonotype is medium-sized (0.01 to 0.1%). The gene calls are TRBV20-1 and TRBJ1-2; unclear D gene. Germline V gene lookup returns CDR1 DFQATT and CDR2 SNEGSKA (reference sequence). The CDR3 consists of 12 residues. The V gene lost 0 bases and the J gene lost 5 bases, with 7 bases spanning the gap. DNA of the CDR3: TGCAGTGCTAGAGATGAGGCTTATGGCTACACCTTC. Residues: CSARDEAYGYTF.

This clonotype came up many times. This CDR3 reads CASSPTGREQFF. As DNA, the CDR3 is TGTGCCAGCAGCCCTACGGGGAGGGAGCAGTTCTTC. The chain links TRBV7-3 to TRBJ2-1, with a tentative D call TRBD2 (6 bases). CDR1 and CDR2 (germline): SGHTA, FQGTGA. This CDR3 has 12 residues. Trimming took off 5 bases at V and 10 bases at J, with 12 bases between the two ends.

V gene TRBV29-1 combines with J gene TRBJ1-1; D uncertain. Germline lookup yields CDR1 SQVTM and CDR2 ANQGSEA. Between the trimmed V and J ends, which lost 6 bases and 5 bases, there was a span of 16 bases. The CDR3 is 13 residues long. CDR3 sequence reads: CSVQDLFGTEAFF. CDR3 nucleotides: TGCAGCGTCCAGGACCTATTCGGGACTGAAGCTTTCTTT.

Only a few counts were recorded for this clonotype. The chain joins TRBV20-1 to TRBJ1-5; no clear D. Germline V lookup: CDR1 DFQATT, CDR2 SNEGSKA (reference sequence). V lost 6 bases to trimming and J lost 4 bases, with 13 bases between them. This CDR3 is 13 amino acids long. This CDR3 reads CSAKPDENQPQHF. CDR3 bases: TGCAGTGCCAAACCGGACGAAAATCAGCCCCAGCATTTT.

The chain employs TRBV11-3 and TRBJ1-2; 8 bases are a match to TRBD1. The CDR3 is made up of 15 amino acids. V trimming: 5 bases; J trimming: 2 bases; junction bases outside the gene matches: 7. Germline CDR1 and CDR2: SGHNT and YENEEA. The CDR3 sequence: CASSPSGGRNYGYTF. In DNA, the CDR3 is TGTGCCAGCAGCCCATCAGGGGGCAGGAACTATGGCTACACCTTC.

The chain carries TRBV5-1 and TRBJ2-5; 7 bases align to TRBD2. The CDR3 has 17 residues. Germline CDR1 SGHRS, CDR2 YFSETQ. With 4 bases clipped from V and 1 base from J, the junction kept 13 bases outside the gene matches. CDR3 loop: CASSPGGATGPQETQYF. The CDR3 DNA sequence: TGCGCCAGCAGCCCGGGGGGAGCGACTGGGCCCCAAGAGACCCAGTACTTC.

As concerns this clonotype: At one end, the junction sequence differs from germline, possibly due to a read error. The chain carries TRBV24-1 and TRBJ2-1; D call uncertain. CDR1 is KGHDR and CDR2 is SFDVKD in the germline V gene. The CDR3 length is 13 residues. For the CDR3, the DNA is TGTACCACCAGTGATTTGGATCCGGGTGAGCAGTGCTTC. Translated: CTTSDLDPGEQCF.

This clonotype was detected only a few times. The V call is TRBV7-2, the J call TRBJ2-5, with D uncertain. Trimming removed 2 bases from V and 4 bases from J, with 8 bases in between. Germline V gene sequence: CDR1 SGHTA, CDR2 FQGNSA. The CDR3 is 13 residues long. DNA for the CDR3: TGTGCCAGCAGCTTAAACAGAGGAGAGACCCAGTACTTC. Translating it yields CASSLNRGETQYF. Looking up the rest from reference TRBV7-2 and TRBJ2-5 gives the full variable domain: GAGVSQSPSNKVTEKGKDVELRCDPISGHTALYWYRQSLGQGLEFLIYFQGNSAPDKSGLPSDRFSAERTGGSVSTLTIQRTQQEDSAVYLCASSLNRGETQYFGPGTRLLVL.

This clonotype showed up just a few times. The chain recombines TRBV5-1 with TRBJ2-3, with D possibly being TRBD1 (6 bases). Germline values: CDR1 SGHRS, CDR2 YFSETQ. V dropped 2 bases and J dropped 6 bases, with 10 bases sitting between them. This CDR3 is built from 13 residues. In nucleotides, the CDR3 is TGCGCCAGCAGCTTAGGGGGAGAGGATACGCAGTATTTT. Protein sequence: CASSLGGEDTQYF.

This clonotype was seen many times. V and J are TRBV5-1 and TRBJ1-1, with D hard to call. V lost 0 bases to trimming and J lost 5 bases, with 2 bases between them. The CDR3 has 11 amino acids. Germline V lookup: CDR1 SGHRS, CDR2 YFSETQ. In DNA, the CDR3 is TGCGCCAGCAGCTTGGATACTGAAGCTTTCTTT. It specifies CASSLDTEAFF.

This clonotype has a handful of counts. V and J are TRBV3-1 and TRBJ2-7; TRBD2 matches at 7 bases. The CDR3 totals 14 residues. Germline CDR1 and CDR2: LGHDT and YNNKEL (reference sequence). The V gene end was trimmed by 4 bases and the J gene end by 3 bases; junction bases not matched to a gene: 6. The CDR3 loop reads CASSRGSGGYEQYF. As DNA, the CDR3 is TGTGCCAGCAGCCGAGGTTCGGGGGGCTACGAGCAGTACTTC.

This clonotype has just a few counts. The CDR3 sequence is CASSPGGLAGRYEQYF. As DNA, the CDR3 is TGCGCCAGCAGCCCGGGGGGACTAGCGGGGAGGTACGAGCAGTACTTC. This chain connects TRBV5-1 to TRBJ2-7, with 13 nucleotides matching TRBD2. The CDR3 is made up of 16 amino acids. Germline CDR1 reads SGHRS; CDR2 reads YFSETQ. V lost 4 bases and J lost 4; bases outside the gene matches: 8.